Shown below are 25 T cell receptor beta chains from a single sample sequenced in a study of blood T cell repertoires in COVID-19. Sequenced by immunoSEQ multiplex PCR; TCRdb stores in-frame clones only, minus some. The sample has 44,000 or so clones, nearly 85% seen once. Sequenced input: peripheral blood. The receptors were gathered from an elderly man in a cohort sampled during active COVID-19.

V usage is TRBV19 and J usage is TRBJ2-2; 11 bases are a match to TRBD1. The CDR3 extends over 15 amino acids. The trim removed 3 bases at V and 7 bases at J, leaving 4 bases unmatched. Germline CDR1 and CDR2: LNHDA and SQIVND (reference sequence). This CDR3 reads CASSMGQGVVGELFF. CDR3 DNA: TGTGCCAGTAGTATGGGACAGGGGGTCGTCGGGGAGCTGTTTTTT. Complete variable domain (other parts from reference TRBV19 and TRBJ2-2): DGGITQSPKYLFRKEGQNVTLSCEQNLNHDAMYWYRQDPGQGLRLIYYSQIVNDFQKGDIAEGYSVSREKKESFPLTVTSAQKNPTAFYLCASSMGQGVVGELFFGEGSRLTVL.

The V gene is TRBV5-1, the J gene TRBJ1-2, with 11 bases fitting TRBD1. J was trimmed by 6 bases and V by 3 bases; bases with no gene match: 1. Germline CDR1 and CDR2: SGHRS and YFSETQ. The CDR3 is made up of 13 amino acids. The CDR3 is CASSSGQGDGYTF. CDR3 nucleotide sequence: TGCGCCAGCAGCTCGGGACAGGGGGATGGCTACACCTTC.

V and J are TRBV2 and TRBJ1-2; D is perhaps TRBD1 (5 bases). Germline CDR1 reads SNHLY; CDR2 reads FYNNEI. V was pared by 5 bases and J by 4 bases, with 8 bases between. The CDR3 is made up of 12 amino acids. The CDR3 sequence is CASSKQAYGYTF. The CDR3 DNA sequence: TGTGCCAGCAGTAAACAGGCCTATGGCTACACCTTC.

V gene TRBV6-2 or TRBV6-3 combines with J gene TRBJ1-2; unclear D gene. Trimming took off 2 bases at V and 1 base at J, with 8 bases between the two ends. Looked up from germline, CDR1 is MNHEY and CDR2 is SVGEGT. This CDR3 spans 14 amino acids. The CDR3 DNA is TGTGCCAGCAGTTACGGGCGGGGTAACTATGGCTACACCTTC. Amino acids: CASSYGRGNYGYTF.

CDR3 sequence: CAAAGSTVVVGKLFF. CDR3 coding DNA: TGTGCTGCAGCAGGGTCGACAGTGGTTGTGGGAAAACTGTTTTTT. The rearrangement links TRBV28 to TRBJ1-4; D is possibly TRBD1 (5 bases). The CDR3 totals 15 residues. Germline V gene data show CDR1 as MDHEN and CDR2 as SYDVKM.

The chain employs TRBV7-2 and TRBJ2-7; 7 bases match TRBD1. With 5 bases clipped from V and 2 bases from J, the junction kept 12 bases outside the gene matches. The CDR3 totals 16 residues. Germline V CDR1 and CDR2: SGHTA, FQGNSA. The CDR3 is CASSVRQGMVPYEQYF. DNA for the CDR3: TGTGCCAGCAGCGTCCGACAGGGAATGGTCCCCTACGAGCAGTACTTC.

V usage is TRBV5-1 and J usage is TRBJ1-3; TRBD1 agrees at 7 bases. Germline V gives CDR1 SGHRS, CDR2 YFSETQ. The V segment lost 4 bases and the J segment 2 bases; nucleotides outside the gene matches: 3. The CDR3 is made up of 14 amino acids. This CDR3 reads CASSIGTAGNTIYF. The CDR3 DNA reads TGCGCCAGCAGCATCGGGACAGCTGGAAACACCATATATTTT.

The chain employs TRBV5-1 and TRBJ2-5; D may be TRBD1 (5 bases). Trimming cost V 3 bases and J 3 bases, with 9 bases left between them. This CDR3 is 13 amino acids long. The V gene's germline CDR1 is SGHRS and CDR2 YFSETQ. CDR3 in amino acids: CASSSTVKETQYF. The DNA for the CDR3 is TGCGCCAGCAGCTCGACAGTAAAAGAGACCCAGTACTTC.

The chain is built from TRBV5-1 and TRBJ1-1; 10 bases agree with TRBD1. Per the germline V gene, CDR1 is SGHRS and CDR2 is YFSETQ. This CDR3 contains 14 residues. J lost 1 base, V lost 7 bases, and 4 bases had no gene match. CDR3 amino acids: CASGTGAGNTEAFF. The CDR3 DNA sequence: TGCGCCAGCGGGACAGGGGCAGGGAACACTGAAGCTTTCTTT.

V usage is TRBV5-1 and J usage is TRBJ2-7; 8 nucleotides agree with TRBD2. Trimming at V came to 0 bases and at J to 5 bases, leaving 7 bases not matched to a gene. CDR1 is SGHRS, CDR2 YFSETQ, per germline. This CDR3 region has 15 residues. CDR3 DNA: TGCGCCAGCAGCTTGGTTGGGACTAGTCTCAACGAGCAGTACTTC. This codes for CASSLVGTSLNEQYF.

The chain carries TRBV24-1 and TRBJ1-1; D perhaps matches TRBD1 (5 bases). The germline V gene has CDR1 KGHDR and CDR2 SFDVKD. The CDR3 totals 13 residues. The CDR3 bases are TGTGCAACCCAAGGCAGGGTGGGCACTGAAGCTTTCTTT. Translating gives CATQGRVGTEAFF.

In its sample, this clone is medium-sized. This chain joins TRBV3-1 (or the pseudogene TRBV3-2) and TRBJ1-6; a possible D gene is TRBD1 (6 bases). Germline values: CDR1 LGHDT, CDR2 YNNKEL (reference sequence). The CDR3 is 15 residues long. Trimming took off 5 bases at V and 10 bases at J, with 18 bases between the two ends. The CDR3 DNA reads as TGTGCCAGCAGCGGGGGGGCAGGGGTAGGATCACCCCTCCACTTT. It specifies CASSGGAGVGSPLHF.

In this sample, this clone turned up once. This chain joins TRBV27 and TRBJ2-3, with 12 bases that match TRBD2. The CDR3 runs to 15 residues. V lost 6 bases and J lost 9; bases outside the gene matches: 10. Germline CDR1 and CDR2: MNHEY and SMNVEV (reference sequence). The CDR3 loop reads CASRAATSGSATQYF. Here the CDR3 DNA reads TGTGCCAGCAGGGCGGCGACTAGCGGGAGCGCCACGCAGTATTTT.

With respect to this clone: Other DNA sequences in the same sample also yield this CDR3. V gene TRBV5-1 combines with J gene TRBJ2-1; no reliable D call. The CDR3 covers 15 residues. Germline CDR1 is SGHRS and CDR2 is YFSETQ. Trimming stripped 0 bases from V and 0 bases from J, with 7 bases between. The DNA of the CDR3 is TGCGCCAGCAGCTTGGGAGGCAGCTCCTACAATGAGCAGTTCTTC. Translated: CASSLGGSSYNEQFF.

The chain links TRBV5-1 to TRBJ1-6, with TRBD1 identical over 7 bases. The CDR3 covers 16 residues. The germline gives CDR1 SGHRS, CDR2 YFSETQ. The V gene end was trimmed by 2 bases and the J gene end by 6 bases; junction bases not matched to a gene: 8. The CDR3, as DNA: TGCGCCAGCAGCTTCACCCCCCAGGGGGGTAATTCACCCCTCCACTTT. Translation: CASSFTPQGGNSPLHF.

V usage is TRBV28 and J usage is TRBJ2-5; TRBD2 agrees at 8 bases. The germline V gene encodes CDR1 MDHEN and CDR2 SYDVKM. Germline trimming cut 10 bases from V and 5 bases from J; bases unmatched to any gene: 6. The CDR3 has 12 residues. The CDR3 sequence: CATGGRWETQYF. CDR3 bases: TGTGCCACCGGCGGGAGGTGGGAGACCCAGTACTTC.

The gene calls are TRBV6-1 and TRBJ1-3; D remains unclear. Trimming removed 2 bases at V and 11 bases at J, with 7 bases between. The CDR3 runs to 11 residues. Germline V lookup: CDR1 MNHNS, CDR2 SASEGT. CDR3 region: CASSEIRAIYF. DNA for the CDR3: TGTGCCAGCAGTGAAATCCGCGCCATATATTTT.

The chain employs TRBV28 and TRBJ2-7; 8 nucleotides agree with TRBD2. V lost 5 bases and J lost 2; bases outside the gene matches: 8. Germline lookup yields CDR1 MDHEN and CDR2 SYDVKM. The CDR3 length is 15 residues. The CDR3 loop is CASSRTGLAAYEQYF. The CDR3 nucleotides read TGTGCCAGCAGTCGTACTGGACTAGCCGCCTACGAGCAGTACTTC. The full variable domain, in which reference TRBV28 and TRBJ2-7 provide the parts outside the CDR3, is DVKVTQSSRYLVKRTGEKVFLECVQDMDHENMFWYRQDPGLGLRLIYFSYDVKMKEKGDIPEGYSVSREKKERFSLILESASTNQTSMYLCASSRTGLAAYEQYFGPGTRLTVT.

The rearrangement uses TRBV19 and TRBJ2-7; D possibly corresponds to TRBD1 (6 bases). Trimming took off 4 bases at V and 3 bases at J, with 10 bases between the two ends. The CDR3 is made up of 13 amino acids. From germline, CDR1 is LNHDA and CDR2 SQIVND (reference sequence). In DNA, the CDR3 is TGTGCCAGTAGTACGGGACAATACTACGAGCAGTACTTC. Residues: CASSTGQYYEQYF.

The chain is built from TRBV19 and TRBJ1-3; D remains ambiguous. Germline CDR1 is LNHDA and CDR2 is SQIVND (reference sequence). The CDR3 contains 12 residues. V was pared by 3 bases and J by 8 bases, with 8 bases between. This CDR3 reads CASSIARDTIYF. Here the CDR3 DNA reads TGTGCCAGTAGTATCGCGCGGGACACCATATATTTT.

The rearrangement uses TRBV2 and TRBJ2-1; tentative D call: TRBD1 (6 bases). In germline, CDR1 is SNHLY, CDR2 FYNNEI. The length of the CDR3 is 13 residues. V lost 8 bases and J lost 3, with 11 bases in between. The CDR3 region is CASCRQVYNEQFF. The CDR3 region has the DNA TGTGCCAGCTGTAGACAGGTCTACAATGAGCAGTTCTTC.

This clone has more than one count but fewer than ten. The J gene is TRBJ1-6, the V gene TRBV30; D is ambiguous. This CDR3 is 12 amino acids long. Trimming stripped 5 bases from V and 10 bases from J, with 12 bases between. CDR1 is GTSNPN, CDR2 SVGIG, per germline (reference sequence). The CDR3 loop is CAWAIPGSPLHF. The CDR3 bases are TGTGCCTGGGCCATACCGGGGTCACCCCTCCACTTT.

V usage is TRBV7-2 and J usage is TRBJ1-5; maybe TRBD1 (6 bases). Trimming pared 1 base from V and 7 bases from J, leaving 11 bases between. Germline V gene data show CDR1 as SGHTA and CDR2 as FQGNSA. The CDR3 sequence is 14 residues long. This chain's CDR3 is CASSLDGGRQPQHF. The CDR3 DNA sequence: TGTGCCAGCAGCTTAGATGGGGGCAGACAGCCCCAGCATTTT.

The chain joins TRBV3-1 (or the pseudogene TRBV3-2) to TRBJ1-5; D uncertain. The V end was cut by 0 bases, the J end by 0 bases, with 12 bases between. CDR1 LGHDT and CDR2 YNNKEL come from the germline V gene (reference sequence). The CDR3 has 17 amino acids. Here the CDR3 reads CASSQDFPGNSNQPQHF. CDR3 bases: TGTGCCAGCAGCCAAGATTTCCCGGGGAATAGCAATCAGCCCCAGCATTTT.

V is TRBV3-1 (or the pseudogene TRBV3-2) and J is TRBJ2-1; TRBD2 is a possible D gene (6 bases). Germline CDR1 reads LGHDT; CDR2 reads YNNKEL (reference sequence). The V end was cut by 4 bases, the J end by 1 base, with 14 bases between. The CDR3 sequence is 16 residues long. The chain's CDR3 is CASSPRVGGSYNEQFF. Written as DNA, the CDR3 is TGTGCCAGCAGCCCGCGAGTGGGGGGTTCCTACAATGAGCAGTTCTTC.